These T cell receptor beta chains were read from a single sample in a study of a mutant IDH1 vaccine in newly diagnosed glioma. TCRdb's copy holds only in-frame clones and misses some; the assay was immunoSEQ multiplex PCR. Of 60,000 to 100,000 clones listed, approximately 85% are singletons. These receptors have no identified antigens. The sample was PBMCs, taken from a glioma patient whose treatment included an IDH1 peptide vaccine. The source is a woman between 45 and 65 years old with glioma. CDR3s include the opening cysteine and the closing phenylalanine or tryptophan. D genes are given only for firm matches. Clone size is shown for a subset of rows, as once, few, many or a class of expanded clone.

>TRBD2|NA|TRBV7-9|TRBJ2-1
CASSLLGLAGPYNEQFF
TGTGCCAGCAGTTTATTGGGACTAGCGGGACCCTACAATGAGCAGTTCTTC
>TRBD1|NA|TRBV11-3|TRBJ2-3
CASSLRTGGTDTQYF
TGTGCCAGCAGCTTAAGGACAGGGGGCACAGATACGCAGTATTTT
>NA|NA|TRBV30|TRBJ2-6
CAWSVGAGANVLTF
TGTGCCTGGAGTGTGGGGGCTGGGGCCAACGTCCTGACTTTC
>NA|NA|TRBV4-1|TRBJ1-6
CASSHPGPPNFSYNSPLHF
TGCGCCAGCAGCCATCCCGGACCTCCGAATTTCTCCTATAATTCACCCCTCCACTTT
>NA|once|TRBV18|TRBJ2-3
CASSPTQGTRTDTQYF
TGTGCCAGCTCCCCTACACAGGGTACGCGCACAGATACGCAGTATTTT
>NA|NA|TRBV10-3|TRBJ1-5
CAISEGGVINQPQHF
TGTGCCATCAGTGAAGGGGGGGTTATCAATCAGCCCCAGCATTTT
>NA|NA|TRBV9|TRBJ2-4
CASSVEGGSNIQYF
TGTGCCAGCAGCGTAGAGGGCGGTTCAAACATTCAGTACTTC
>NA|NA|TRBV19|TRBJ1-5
CASSATKIRHF
TGTGCCAGTAGTGCCACTAAAATCAGGCATTTT
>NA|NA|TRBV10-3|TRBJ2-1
CAISELGSNEQFF
TGTGCCATCAGTGAGCTGGGAAGCAATGAGCAGTTCTTC
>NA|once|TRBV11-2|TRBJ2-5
CASSQQGETQYF
TGTGCCAGCAGTCAACAGGGAGAGACCCAGTACTTC
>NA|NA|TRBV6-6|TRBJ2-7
CASSYEQSYEQYF
TGTGCCAGCAGTTACGAGCAGTCCTACGAGCAGTACTTC
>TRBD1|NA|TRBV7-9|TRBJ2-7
CASSLGQGDYEQYF
TGTGCCAGCAGCCTGGGACAGGGGGACTACGAGCAGTACTTC
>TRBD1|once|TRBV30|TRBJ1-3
CAWMGTRGHSGNTIYF
TGTGCCTGGATGGGAACCAGGGGGCACAGTGGAAACACCATATATTTT
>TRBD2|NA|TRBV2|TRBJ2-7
CASQQGVDSGTYEQYF
TGTGCCAGCCAGCAAGGGGTGGATAGCGGGACCTACGAGCAGTACTTC
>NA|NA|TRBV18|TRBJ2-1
CASSPPEQRSSYNEQFF
TGTGCCAGCTCACCACCGGAACAGAGGAGCTCCTACAATGAGCAGTTCTTC
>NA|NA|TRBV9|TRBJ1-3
CASSVTQFASGNTIYF
TGTGCCAGCAGCGTGACACAATTCGCCTCTGGAAACACCATATATTTT
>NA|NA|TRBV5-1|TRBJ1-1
CASSGSGGNTEAFF
TGCGCCAGCAGCGGCTCCGGAGGGAACACTGAAGCTTTCTTT
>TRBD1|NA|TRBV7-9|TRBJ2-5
CASSPRRAGGRETQYF
TGTGCCAGCAGCCCAAGGAGAGCAGGGGGCCGGGAGACCCAGTACTTC
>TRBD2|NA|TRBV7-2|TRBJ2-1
CASSLVRLAAFNEQFF
TGTGCCAGCAGCTTGGTACGTCTAGCGGCCTTCAATGAGCAGTTCTTC
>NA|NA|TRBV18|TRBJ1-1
CASSPGPGAAAEAFF
TGTGCCAGCTCACCAGGCCCGGGGGCGGCCGCTGAAGCTTTCTTT
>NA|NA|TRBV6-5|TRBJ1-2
CASSYGPANYGYTF
TGTGCCAGCAGTTACGGACCGGCTAACTATGGCTACACCTTC
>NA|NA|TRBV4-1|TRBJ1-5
CASSPRGMGNQPQHF
TGCGCCAGCAGCCCCCGGGGTATGGGCAATCAGCCCCAGCATTTT
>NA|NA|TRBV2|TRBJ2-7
CASSEWLYEQYF
TGTGCCAGCAGTGAATGGCTTTACGAGCAGTACTTC
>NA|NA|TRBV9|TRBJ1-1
CASSVLGGAAEAFF
TGTGCCAGCAGCGTATTGGGGGGCGCCGCTGAAGCTTTCTTT
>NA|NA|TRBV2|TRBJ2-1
CASTWDGGSYNEQFF
TGTGCCAGCACCTGGGACGGAGGCTCCTACAATGAGCAGTTCTTC
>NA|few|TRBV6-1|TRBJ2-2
CASNIAVTNTGELFF
TGTGCCAGCAATATAGCGGTAACGAACACCGGGGAGCTGTTTTTT
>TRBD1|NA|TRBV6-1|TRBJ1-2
CASMRTGGGGYTF
TGTGCCAGCATGAGAACAGGGGGTGGCGGCTACACCTTC
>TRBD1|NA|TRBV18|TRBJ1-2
CASSPGTGVGYTF
TGTGCCAGCTCACCCGGGACAGGGGTAGGCTACACCTTC
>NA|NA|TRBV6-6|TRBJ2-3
CASSFLGGLRYTQYF
TGTGCCAGCAGTTTTCTCGGTGGTCTGCGATACACGCAGTATTTT
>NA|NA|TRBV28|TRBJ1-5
CASSSQGLEYSNQPQHF
TGTGCCAGCAGTTCACAGGGTTTGGAGTATAGCAATCAGCCCCAGCATTTT
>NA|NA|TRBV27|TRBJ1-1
CASSPWTVMNTEAFF
TGTGCCAGCAGTCCTTGGACAGTCATGAACACTGAAGCTTTCTTT
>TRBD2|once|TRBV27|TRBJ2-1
CATSALSGYGPNEQFF
TGTGCCACCTCAGCCCTTAGCGGGTACGGACCCAATGAGCAGTTCTTC
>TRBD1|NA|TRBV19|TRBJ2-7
CASSFGTGGDYEQYF
TGTGCCAGTAGTTTCGGGACAGGCGGGGACTACGAGCAGTACTTC
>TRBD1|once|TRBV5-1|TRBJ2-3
CASSGTGSTDTQYF
TGCGCCAGTTCCGGGACAGGTAGCACAGATACGCAGTATTTT
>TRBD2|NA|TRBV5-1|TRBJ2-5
CASSLELQGLSSQYF
TGCGCCAGCAGCTTGGAGTTGCAGGGACTAAGTAGTCAGTACTTC
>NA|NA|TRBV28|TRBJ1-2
CASSSRANYGYTF
TGTGCCAGCAGTTCCCGAGCTAACTATGGCTACACCTTC
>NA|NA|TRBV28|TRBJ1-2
CASSPTGFFYGYTF
TGTGCCAGCAGCCCCACAGGATTTTTCTATGGCTACACCTTC
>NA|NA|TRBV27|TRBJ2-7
CASSPRVGHRYEQYF
TGTGCCAGCAGTCCAAGGGTGGGACACAGGTACGAGCAGTACTTC
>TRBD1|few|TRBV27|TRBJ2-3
CASSSLMTGLADTQYF
TGTGCCAGCAGTTCTCTAATGACAGGGTTAGCAGATACGCAGTATTTT
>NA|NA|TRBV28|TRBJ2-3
CASTRPVGTDTQYF
TGTGCCAGCACGAGGCCCGTCGGCACAGATACGCAGTATTTT
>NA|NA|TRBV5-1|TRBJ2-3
CASSGADTQYF
TGCGCCAGCAGCGGGGCAGATACGCAGTATTTT
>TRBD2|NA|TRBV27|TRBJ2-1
CASRRASGSSYNEQFF
TGTGCCAGCAGAAGGGCTAGCGGAAGCTCCTACAATGAGCAGTTCTTC
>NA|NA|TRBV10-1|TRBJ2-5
CASSGAGRETQYF
TGCGCCAGCAGTGGGGCAGGGAGAGAGACCCAGTACTTC